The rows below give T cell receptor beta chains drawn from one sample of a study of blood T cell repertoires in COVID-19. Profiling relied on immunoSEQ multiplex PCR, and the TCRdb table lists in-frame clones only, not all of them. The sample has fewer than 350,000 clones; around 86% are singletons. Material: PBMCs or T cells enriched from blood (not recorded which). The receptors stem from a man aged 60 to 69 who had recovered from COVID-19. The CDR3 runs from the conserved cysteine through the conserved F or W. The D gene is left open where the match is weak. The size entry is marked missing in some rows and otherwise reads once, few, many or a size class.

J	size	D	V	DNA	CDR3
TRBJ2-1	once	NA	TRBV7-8	TGTGCCAGCAGCTTAGTGAATAGCGGTTACAATGAGCAGTTCTTC	CASSLVNSGYNEQFF
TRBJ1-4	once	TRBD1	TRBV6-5	TGTGCCAGCAGGACCAGGGGGCGGGGTGAAAAACTGTTTTTT	CASRTRGRGEKLFF
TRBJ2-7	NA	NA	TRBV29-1	TGCAGCGTTAGTAGCCAGGGGCCCTACGAGCAGTACTTC	CSVSSQGPYEQYF
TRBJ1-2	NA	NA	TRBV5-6	TGTGCCAGCAGCTTGGAGGCGGCAGAAAACTATGGCTACACCTTC	CASSLEAAENYGYTF
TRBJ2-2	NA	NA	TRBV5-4	TGTGCCAGCAGCTTGGTCAGGGGGGACACCGGGGAGCTGTTTTTT	CASSLVRGDTGELFF
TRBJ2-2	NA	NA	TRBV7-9	TGTGCCAGTGGGGCAGTTAGCGGTTACACCGGGGAGCTGTTTTTT	CASGAVSGYTGELFF
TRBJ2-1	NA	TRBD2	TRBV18	TGTGCCAGCTCACCTTCCCAGGGACTAGCGACCTACAATGAGCAGTTCTTC	CASSPSQGLATYNEQFF
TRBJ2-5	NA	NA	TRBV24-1	TGTGCCACCAGTGATCGGGGGTGGCAAGAGACCCAGTACTTC	CATSDRGWQETQYF
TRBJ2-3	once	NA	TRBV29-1	TGCAGCGTTGAGACAGGCACAGATACGCAGTATTTT	CSVETGTDTQYF
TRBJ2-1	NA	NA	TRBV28	TGTGCCAGCAGTCCTACCGGGACTGGGGGTTATGAGCAGTTCTTC	CASSPTGTGGYEQFF
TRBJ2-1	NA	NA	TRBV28	TGTGCCAGCAGTTTAACGGGCCAGGGCTACAATGAGCAGTTCTTC	CASSLTGQGYNEQFF
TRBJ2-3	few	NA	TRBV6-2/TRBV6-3	TGTGCCAGCAGTTACCAGGCAAGGGGATCAGATACGCAGTATTTT	CASSYQARGSDTQYF
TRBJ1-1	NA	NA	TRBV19	TGTGCCAGTAGGTTGTGGACCACAGGGTATTCGACTGAAGCTTTCTTT	CASRLWTTGYSTEAFF
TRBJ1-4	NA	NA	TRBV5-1	TGCGCCAGCAGCTTGGAGGTTCGGGGGTTGAATGAAAAACTGTTTTTT	CASSLEVRGLNEKLFF
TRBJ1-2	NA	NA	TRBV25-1	TGTGCCAGCAGTGATACTGCCACAGGTGGGGTCTATGGCTACACCTTC	CASSDTATGGVYGYTF
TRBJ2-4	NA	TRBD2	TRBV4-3	TGCGCCAGCAGCCAAGAAGGGCCCGGACTAGCGGGAGGGAGGGGAAACATTCAGTACTTC	CASSQEGPGLAGGRGNIQYF
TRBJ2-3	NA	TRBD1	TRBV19	TGTGCCAGCCGAGACAGGGGGCAAGATACGCAGTATTTT	CASRDRGQDTQYF
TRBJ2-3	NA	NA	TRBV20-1	TGCAGTGCCACAGTCACAGATACGCAGTATTTT	CSATVTDTQYF
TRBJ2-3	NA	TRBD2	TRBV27	TGTGCCAGCAGTTTAAGAGGTTGGGAGCGGGACCCTAGCACAGATACGCAGTATTTT	CASSLRGWERDPSTDTQYF
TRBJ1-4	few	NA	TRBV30	TGTGCCTGGAGCGATGAAAAACTGTTTTTT	CAWSDEKLFF
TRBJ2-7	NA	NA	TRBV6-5	TGTGCCAGCAGTTACTCCTCAGCGGCTGCTGCCGAGCAGTACTTC	CASSYSSAAAAEQYF
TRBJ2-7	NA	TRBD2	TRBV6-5	TGTGCCAGCACTCGACTAGCGGGGGGTTATTACGAGCAGTACTTC	CASTRLAGGYYEQYF
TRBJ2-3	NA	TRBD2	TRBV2	TGTGCCAGCACCGGGACTAGCGGGACCACAGATACGCAGTATTTT	CASTGTSGTTDTQYF
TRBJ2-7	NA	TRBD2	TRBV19	TGTGCCAGTAGTACCTTAGCGGGAGGCTACGAGCAGTACTTC	CASSTLAGGYEQYF